This TCR beta chain was retrieved from a study of long-term antiretroviral therapy in people with HIV. Notes on the study in general: ART preceded a rise in diversity that nonetheless stayed lower than in transplant donor controls. Pre-ART expanded TRB clones stayed dominant throughout, though often decreasing after ART.

Running of the v3.0 immunoSEQ assay took place at survey level. The assay was immunoSEQ multiplex PCR, and TCRdb's table has in-frame clones only and misses some. The sample carries some 18,000 clones, 79% recorded once. Regarding this clone: Antigen: not known.

The CDR3 extends over 13 amino acids. Trimming stripped 4 bases from V and 2 bases from J, with 8 bases between. Germline values: CDR1 MNHNS, CDR2 SASEGT. The sequenced sample was unsorted PBMCs, obtained at the start of antiretroviral therapy, before treatment. The receptor was derived from a man younger than 35 with HIV. The chain recombines TRBV6-1 with TRBJ1-2, with D perhaps matching TRBD1 (5 bases). CDR3 protein: CASSVEGNYGYTF. CDR3 nucleotide sequence: TGTGCCAGCAGTGTAGAGGGGAACTATGGCTACACCTTC.